The 32 T cell receptor beta chains presented below share a single source sample, sequenced in a study of identical twins. Each CDR3 protein is one row after TCRdb ran MiXCR on the 5' RACE reads. The sample consists of hundreds of thousands of distinct CDR3 sequences, 7% of them appearing once. In addition, the sample was reused for a study of yellow fever vaccine responses in identical twins.

Sequenced material: memory (CD45RO+) T cells sorted from blood. All receptors derive from a woman aged 18-29 years in good health.

This clonotype has a handful of counts. The V gene is TRBV12-3 or TRBV12-4, the J gene TRBJ1-6; 11 positions agree with TRBD1. V lost 3 bases and J lost 9; bases outside the gene matches: 4. This CDR3 region has 15 residues. The CDR3 here is CASSFGQGAGSPLHF. The CDR3 DNA follows: TGTGCCAGCAGTTTTGGACAGGGGGCCGGTTCACCCCTCCACTTT.

This clonotype was observed at least ten times. This sequence joins TRBV7-8 and TRBJ1-1; 7 nucleotides agree with TRBD1. The CDR3 extends over 14 amino acids. The germline V gene has CDR1 SGHVS and CDR2 FQNEAQ. Unmatched junction bases numbered 5, after V lost 4 bases and J lost 3 bases. Here the CDR3 DNA reads TGTGCCAGCAGCTCAGAGACAGGGTACACTGAAGCTTTCTTT. The encoded protein is CASSSETGYTEAFF.

For this clonotype: A much more abundant neighbour one base away suggests this may be a read error. The chain employs TRBV6-4 and TRBJ2-3, with TRBD1 matching 8 bases. V lost 3 bases, J lost 1 base, and 0 bases stayed unmatched. The germline V gene has CDR1 MRHNA and CDR2 SNTAGT. This CDR3 has 14 residues. The CDR3 sequence is CASSETGGTDTQYF. The CDR3 DNA follows: TGTGCCAGCAGTGAGACAGGGGGCACAGATACGCAGTATTTT.

Only a few counts were recorded for this clonotype. V usage is TRBV7-6 and J usage is TRBJ2-3; 7 nucleotides agree with TRBD2. The junction had 9 bases not matched to a gene; V was cut back by 6 bases and J by 0 bases. The germline gives CDR1 SGHVS, CDR2 FNYEAQ. The CDR3 is 16 amino acids. The CDR3 protein is CASSKSVAGSTDTQYF. The CDR3 DNA reads TGTGCCAGCAGTAAGTCGGTAGCGGGTAGCACAGATACGCAGTATTTT.

In this sample, this clonotype turned up many times. This sequence joins TRBV12-3 or TRBV12-4 and TRBJ2-3, with TRBD2 matching over 7 bases. This CDR3 is 15 amino acids long. The V gene end was trimmed by 1 base and the J gene end by 2 bases; junction bases not matched to a gene: 3. CDR3 in amino acids: CASSLVTSYTDTQYF. The DNA for the CDR3 is TGTGCCAGCAGTTTAGTGACTAGCTACACAGATACGCAGTATTTT.

This clonotype was counted at least ten times. The chain is built from TRBV29-1 and TRBJ2-2, with 7 positions matching TRBD2. Trimming removed 4 bases from V and 4 bases from J; junction bases left unmatched: 6. The CDR3 is 14 amino acids. Germline-derived CDR1 and CDR2 are SQVTM and ANQGSEA. The CDR3 DNA is TGCAGCGTTGGAAAGAGGGAGGGCACCGGGGAGCTGTTTTTT. It specifies CSVGKREGTGELFF.

Ten or more counts support this clonotype. The chain is built from TRBV27 and TRBJ1-2; TRBD1 agrees at 7 bases. V gave up 8 bases and J gave up 4 bases; unmatched junction bases: 1. CDR3 size: 11 residues. CDR1 and CDR2 (germline): MNHEY, SMNVEV (reference sequence). CDR3 protein: CASGTVYGYTF. Written as DNA, the CDR3 is TGTGCCAGCGGGACAGTCTATGGCTACACCTTC.

This clonotype appeared a few times. The chain uses TRBV28 and TRBJ2-3, with D uncertain. Germline V CDR1 and CDR2: MDHEN, SYDVKM. The ends were cut back, 6 bases at V and 0 bases at J, with 7 bases in the middle. This CDR3 spans 13 amino acids. CDR3: CASRYASTDTQYF. In DNA, the CDR3 is TGTGCCAGCAGGTACGCTAGCACAGATACGCAGTATTTT.

This clonotype was recorded a few times. This sequence joins TRBV24-1 and TRBJ1-2, with D maybe TRBD1 (5 bases). Trimming took 7 bases from V and 4 from J, leaving 9 bases between them. The CDR3 covers 12 residues. Germline V gene sequence: CDR1 KGHDR, CDR2 SFDVKD. CDR3 nucleotides: TGTGCCACCAGCGACGGGGGCTATGGCTACACCTTC. This encodes CATSDGGYGYTF.

This clonotype came up many times. The J gene is TRBJ1-2, the V gene TRBV6-4; possible D gene TRBD1, 6 bases. Looked up from germline, CDR1 is MRHNA and CDR2 is SNTAGT. The CDR3 loop spans 15 amino acids. Deletions cut 3 bases from V and 4 bases from J, with 15 bases between. CDR3 residues: CASSEGAGAFYGYTF. The CDR3 DNA sequence: TGTGCCAGCAGTGAGGGGGCTGGGGCCTTCTATGGCTACACCTTC.

This clonotype turned up a few times. This rearrangement joins TRBV14 to TRBJ1-1; D gene uncertain. CDR3 length equals 12 residues. Germline assignment: CDR1 SGHDN and CDR2 FVKESK. The V end lost 0 bases, the J end lost 11 bases, and 10 bases lay between the germline ends. The CDR3 DNA follows: TGTGCCAGCAGCCAAGAAAGGTCGTGGGCTTTCTTT. It specifies CASSQERSWAFF.

The table lists this clonotype with many counts. This chain uses TRBV12-3 or TRBV12-4 with TRBJ1-2, with TRBD1 identical over 7 bases. The length of the CDR3 is 14 residues. J lost 2 bases, V lost 4 bases, and 4 bases had no gene match. CDR3 DNA sequence: TGTGCCAGCAGTTCGGGGGGACAGAACTATGGCTACACCTTC. Its protein is CASSSGGQNYGYTF.

This chain uses TRBV3-1 with TRBJ2-2; 7 nucleotides align to TRBD1. The trim removed 1 base at V and 3 bases at J, leaving 14 bases unmatched. The CDR3 consists of 19 residues. Germline-derived CDR1 and CDR2 are LGHDT and YNNKEL (reference sequence). CDR3 sequence: CASSQGVPPRGRDTGELFF. As DNA, the CDR3 is TGTGCCAGCAGCCAAGGAGTCCCGCCAAGGGGGCGGGACACCGGGGAGCTGTTTTTT.

There are many counts of this clonotype. This chain joins TRBV7-6 and TRBJ2-2, with D maybe TRBD2 (6 bases). Germline V gene lookup returns CDR1 SGHVS and CDR2 FNYEAQ. CDR3 length equals 14 residues. Trimming pared 7 bases from V and 1 base from J, leaving 10 bases between. The CDR3 bases are TGTGCCAGCATCCATAGCGGGAACACCGGGGAGCTGTTTTTT. Its translation is CASIHSGNTGELFF. The whole variable domain, remainder taken from reference TRBV7-6 and TRBJ2-2, is GAGVSQSPRYKVTKRGQDVALRCDPISGHVSLYWYRQALGQGPEFLTYFNYEAQQDKSGLPNDRFSAERPEGSISTLTIQRTEQRDSAMYRCASIHSGNTGELFFGEGSRLTVL.

This chain joins TRBV24-1 and TRBJ2-2; D gene ambiguous. The CDR3 has 13 amino acids. Germline values: CDR1 KGHDR, CDR2 SFDVKD. Trimming removed 9 bases at V and 2 bases at J, with 9 bases between. CDR3 loop: CATEQTNTGELFF. The DNA for the CDR3 is TGTGCCACCGAACAGACTAACACCGGGGAGCTGTTTTTT.

The gene calls are TRBV29-1 and TRBJ2-3, with a possible D match to TRBD2 (6 bases). Trimming removed 4 bases at V and 2 bases at J, with 28 bases between. The CDR3 totals 19 residues. Germline CDR1 reads SQVTM; CDR2 reads ANQGSEA. CDR3 sequence (DNA): TGCAGCGTTGTTGTACGACTAGTGGCCCCCCGGAGGGCCACAGATACGCAGTATTTT. Protein sequence: CSVVVRLVAPRRATDTQYF.

The CDR3 DNA reads TGTGCCAGCAGTCCACAGGGGGAACCCCAAGAGACCCAGTACTTC. It encodes CASSPQGEPQETQYF. V and J are TRBV3-1 and TRBJ2-5; TRBD1 matches at 8 bases. The CDR3 consists of 15 residues. Trimming took 6 bases from V and 1 from J; bases not matched to a gene: 7. Germline loops: CDR1 LGHDT, CDR2 YNNKEL (reference sequence).

This clonotype was seen repeatedly, ten times or more. This chain joins TRBV5-1 and TRBJ2-3, with D tentatively TRBD2 (6 bases). This CDR3 comprises 14 residues. Germline V gene data show CDR1 as SGHRS and CDR2 as YFSETQ. V dropped 3 bases and J dropped 0 bases, with 8 bases sitting between them. The CDR3 loop reads CASSWGTSTDTQYF. CDR3 nucleotide sequence: TGCGCCAGCAGCTGGGGGACTAGCACAGATACGCAGTATTTT.

This clonotype was seen many times. CDR3 sequence (DNA): TGTGCCAGCAGCTTGGGTAGCGGAGGGAGCTCCTACGAGCAGTACTTC. Its protein is CASSLGSGGSSYEQYF. The chain uses TRBV5-6 and TRBJ2-7; TRBD2 might be the D (6 bases). Trimming removed 0 bases from V and 0 bases from J, with 13 bases in between. This CDR3 comprises 16 residues. Germline CDR1 SGHDT, CDR2 YYEEEE.

The genes are TRBV11-2 and TRBJ2-5; TRBD2 agrees at 7 bases. CDR1 is SGHAT, CDR2 FQNNGV, per germline. The CDR3 loop spans 14 amino acids. The V gene end was trimmed by 4 bases and the J gene end by 4 bases; junction bases not matched to a gene: 6. The chain's CDR3 is CASSWGGSGETQYF. The CDR3 DNA follows: TGTGCCAGCAGCTGGGGGGGGTCTGGAGAGACCCAGTACTTC.

There are a few counts of this clonotype. The chain employs TRBV20-1 and TRBJ2-5, with 7 bases matching TRBD1. V gave up 6 bases and J gave up 2 bases; unmatched junction bases: 6. The CDR3 contains 13 residues. Per germline, CDR1 DFQATT and CDR2 SNEGSKA (reference sequence). The CDR3 bases are TGCAGTGCGGCGCCGGGACAGCAAGAGACCCAGTACTTC. Residues: CSAAPGQQETQYF.

The table lists this clonotype with many counts. This sequence joins TRBV7-6 and TRBJ2-3; D uncertain. This CDR3 spans 13 amino acids. Germline V gene data show CDR1 as SGHVS and CDR2 as FNYEAQ. Trimming removed 5 bases at V and 6 bases at J, with 12 bases between. The CDR3 loop is CASSRKKVDTQYF. Here the CDR3 DNA reads TGTGCCAGCAGCCGAAAGAAGGTCGATACGCAGTATTTT.

This clonotype was detected only a few times. J is TRBJ2-5 and V is TRBV2, with D possibly being TRBD1 (5 bases). The V and J ends lost 11 bases and 6 bases respectively, with 19 bases between them. In germline, CDR1 is SNHLY, CDR2 FYNNEI. The CDR3 spans 13 residues. CDR3 protein: CAGARWVGQTQYF. The DNA for the CDR3 is TGTGCCGGGGCCCGGTGGGTGGGTCAGACCCAGTACTTC.

This clonotype has a count of ten or more. This chain joins TRBV7-6 and TRBJ2-1, with a tentative D call TRBD1 (5 bases). The germline CDR1 and CDR2 sequences are SGHVS and FNYEAQ. The germline V and J ends were trimmed by 1 base and 8 bases, with 15 bases remaining between them. The length of the CDR3 is 15 residues. CDR3 bases: TGTGCCAGCAGCTTAGGAGTAGGGGAAGCTGATGAGCAGTTCTTC. This gives the protein CASSLGVGEADEQFF.

This clonotype appeared a few times. No conserved phenylalanine or tryptophan is present at the end of the CDR3, so a read error is the likely explanation. This sequence joins TRBV5-1 and TRBJ2-3; either TRBD1 or TRBD2 may fit D (6 bases each). Trimming removed 2 bases from V and 4 bases from J, with 11 bases in between. Germline CDR1 is SGHRS and CDR2 is YFSETQ. The CDR3 runs to 14 residues. The CDR3 coding sequence is TGCGCCAGCAGCTTCGGGGGCAGAGCAGATACGCAGTATCTT. This codes for CASSFGGRADTQYL.

The V gene is TRBV27, the J gene TRBJ2-1; 7 bases align to TRBD2. CDR3 length: 16 amino acids. CDR1 is MNHEY, CDR2 SMNVEV, per germline (reference sequence). Trimming took 0 bases from V and 2 from J; bases not matched to a gene: 4. DNA of the CDR3: TGTGCCAGCAGTTTATCTCCTAGCGGAACCTACAATGAGCAGTTCTTC. Translation gives CASSLSPSGTYNEQFF.

This clonotype was seen a few times. The chain carries TRBV2 and TRBJ2-1; TRBD2 matches at 9 bases. The germline gives CDR1 SNHLY, CDR2 FYNNEI. This CDR3 is built from 16 residues. The V and J ends lost 7 bases and 4 bases, in that order; junction bases with no gene match: 11. CDR3 nucleotide sequence: TGTGCCAGCATGATGTTGGCGGGAGGGAATTACAATGAGCAGTTCTTC. Translation gives CASMMLAGGNYNEQFF.

The genes are TRBV28 and TRBJ2-7; weak D call: TRBD2 (5 bases). Germline V gene data show CDR1 as MDHEN and CDR2 as SYDVKM. Between the trimmed V and J ends, which lost 3 bases and 3 bases, there was a span of 12 bases. CDR3 length: 14 residues. The CDR3 DNA sequence: TGTGCCAGCAGTTTGAAGTTGCGGGTCTACGAGCAGTACGTC. This codes for CASSLKLRVYEQYV.

This clonotype was counted many times. This rearrangement joins TRBV27 to TRBJ2-7; D might be TRBD2 (6 bases). The CDR3 has 16 residues. Germline lookup yields CDR1 MNHEY and CDR2 SMNVEV (reference sequence). The V gene lost 2 bases and the J gene lost 3 bases, with 17 bases spanning the gap. The CDR3 sequence is CASSLGVGTGVYEQYF. The DNA for the CDR3 is TGTGCCAGCAGTTTAGGAGTCGGGACGGGAGTCTACGAGCAGTACTTC.

The chain joins TRBV3-1 to TRBJ2-7, with D maybe TRBD2 (6 bases). The V gene's germline CDR1 is LGHDT and CDR2 YNNKEL (reference sequence). The CDR3 covers 14 residues. Between the trimmed V and J ends, which lost 5 bases and 0 bases, there was a span of 11 bases. The CDR3 DNA sequence: TGTGCCAGCAGCGTCCAGCGGGCCTCCTACGAGCAGTACTTC. Amino acid sequence: CASSVQRASYEQYF.

This clonotype has at least ten counts. J is TRBJ2-7 and V is TRBV3-1; maybe TRBD2 (5 bases). Trimming took off 4 bases at V and 7 bases at J, with 14 bases between the two ends. Germline values: CDR1 LGHDT, CDR2 YNNKEL (reference sequence). The CDR3 covers 13 residues. The DNA of the CDR3 is TGTGCCAGCAGCCCCCGGCTCTCGGGGGAGCAGTACGTC. Protein sequence: CASSPRLSGEQYV.

The chain couples TRBV5-1 to TRBJ2-7, with TRBD2 identical over 8 bases. The CDR3 runs to 19 residues. Germline CDR1 SGHRS, CDR2 YFSETQ. V lost 4 bases and J lost 0; bases outside the gene matches: 18. CDR3 sequence reads: CASSPRTPGLVSLSYEQYF. The DNA of the CDR3 is TGCGCCAGCAGCCCTCGGACTCCGGGACTAGTCTCACTCTCCTACGAGCAGTACTTC.